The rows below give T cell receptor beta chains drawn from one sample of a study of blood T cell repertoires in COVID-19. Clones were read by immunoSEQ multiplex PCR, and TCRdb kept only the in-frame ones, dropping some. Counted here are tens of thousands of clones, approximately 86% occurring once; the ten biggest clones make up about 11%. The sample consisted of peripheral blood. The receptors shown here come from a woman aged 70-85 years with active or convalescent COVID-19. The CDR3 runs from the conserved cysteine through the conserved F or W. D genes are given only for firm matches. Where a row states a size, it is once, few, many or the class of an expanded clone; other rows omit it.

V,D,J,size,CDR3,DNA
TRBV29-1,-,TRBJ1-4,few,CSLRLGRGTEKLFF,TGCAGCTTAAGACTGGGACGGGGGACTGAAAAACTGTTTTTT
TRBV7-8,-,TRBJ1-5,-,CASSLTGSQPQHF,TGTGCCAGCAGCCTTACAGGGTCTCAGCCCCAGCATTTT
TRBV2,-,TRBJ1-4,once,CASRATGTHEKLFF,TGTGCCAGCCGGGCCACCGGGACACACGAAAAACTGTTTTTT
TRBV5-1,TRBD2,TRBJ2-1,-,CASSLDPGGPNEQFF,TGCGCCAGCAGCTTGGATCCGGGGGGGCCCAATGAGCAGTTCTTC
TRBV2,-,TRBJ1-2,few,CASSTSQEGYGYTF,TGTGCCAGCAGTACATCACAGGAGGGCTATGGCTACACCTTC
TRBV24-1,-,TRBJ2-5,-,CATSESPQETQYF,TGTGCCACCAGTGAGAGCCCCCAAGAGACCCAGTACTTC
TRBV5-1,TRBD1,TRBJ1-1,-,CASSSKTGVKNTEAFF,TGCGCCAGCAGCTCGAAGACAGGGGTGAAAAACACTGAAGCTTTCTTT
TRBV5-1,TRBD2,TRBJ2-7,-,CASSLAGLADYEQYF,TGCGCCAGCAGCTTGGCTGGTCTAGCGGACTACGAGCAGTACTTC
TRBV2,TRBD1,TRBJ2-7,-,CASRGQGYEQYF,TGTGCCAGCAGGGGACAGGGTTACGAGCAGTACTTC
TRBV19,TRBD1,TRBJ1-6,once,CASSIGDSSNSPLHF,TGTGCCAGTAGTATTGGGGACAGCTCTAATTCACCCCTCCACTTT
TRBV25-1,TRBD1,TRBJ1-4,-,CASRGQGAGEKLFF,TGTGCCAGCAGAGGACAGGGGGCTGGAGAAAAACTGTTTTTT
TRBV3-1/TRBV3-2,TRBD2,TRBJ2-5,-,CASSFGGAGETQYF,TGTGCCAGCAGCTTCGGGGGGGCCGGCGAGACCCAGTACTTC
TRBV14,TRBD1,TRBJ2-7,few,CASSQAQGAVEQYF,TGTGCCAGCAGCCAAGCACAGGGGGCTGTCGAGCAGTACTTC
TRBV5-1,-,TRBJ1-1,-,CASSLQGQTEAFF,TGCGCCAGCAGCTTGCAGGGCCAAACTGAAGCTTTCTTT
TRBV7-7,-,TRBJ2-7,-,CASSFLDSQSSYEQYF,TGTGCCAGCAGCTTTTTGGACAGCCAAAGCTCCTACGAGCAGTACTTC
TRBV15,TRBD1,TRBJ2-5,-,CATGTGAYQETQYF,TGTGCCACTGGGACAGGGGCGTACCAAGAGACCCAGTACTTC
TRBV29-1,-,TRBJ1-4,-,CSVRGGEKLFF,TGCAGCGTTCGGGGTGGGGAAAAACTGTTTTTT
TRBV6-5,TRBD1,TRBJ1-3,once,CASSPGQGVHTIYF,TGTGCCAGCAGTCCGGGACAGGGGGTTCACACCATATATTTT
TRBV11-2,TRBD2,TRBJ2-3,-,CASSLAGGDTQYF,TGTGCCAGCAGCTTAGCGGGGGGAGATACGCAGTATTTT
TRBV28,TRBD2,TRBJ2-1,-,CASSLFGGGISNEQFF,TGTGCCAGCAGTTTATTCGGCGGGGGTATTAGTAATGAGCAGTTCTTC
TRBV5-6,TRBD1,TRBJ2-1,-,CASSLISGQGGDEQFF,TGTGCCAGCAGCTTAATATCGGGACAGGGAGGGGATGAGCAGTTCTTC
TRBV24-1,TRBD1,TRBJ2-1,-,CATSDSSGTANEQFF,TGTGCCACCAGTGATTCATCCGGGACAGCAAATGAGCAGTTCTTC
TRBV19,TRBD2,TRBJ2-3,-,CATLERGQLRRYF,TGTGCCACCCTAGAGCGGGGGCAGCTGCGCCGGTATTTT
TRBV9,-,TRBJ1-4,-,CASSAHRQTNEKLFF,TGTGCCAGCAGCGCCCACAGGCAAACTAATGAAAAACTGTTTTTT
TRBV7-8,TRBD1,TRBJ1-6,-,CASSLEGLIQGAASPLHF,TGTGCCAGCAGCTTAGAGGGGCTTATACAGGGGGCCGCATCACCCCTCCACTTT
TRBV23-1,TRBD1,TRBJ2-7,-,CARPSPRDRGPGYEQYF,TGCGCCAGACCGAGCCCCAGGGACAGGGGTCCGGGATACGAGCAGTACTTC
TRBV10-1,-,TRBJ2-7,-,CASSGVFSYEQYF,TGCGCCAGCAGTGGAGTTTTTTCCTACGAGCAGTACTTC
TRBV24-1,TRBD1,TRBJ1-1,-,CATSDGSTGDTEAFF,TGTGCCACCAGTGATGGGTCCACAGGGGACACTGAAGCTTTCTTT
TRBV4-2,TRBD1,TRBJ1-5,-,CASSQGVLPGQGLNQPQHF,TGTGCCAGCAGCCAAGGGGTTCTACCGGGACAGGGCCTCAATCAGCCCCAGCATTTT
TRBV11-2,-,TRBJ1-6,-,CASSLRSPDSTSPLHF,TGTGCCAGCAGCTTAAGGAGCCCGGACAGTACTTCACCCCTCCACTTT
TRBV10-2,-,TRBJ1-2,-,CASSAFTTGTKGGYTF,TGCGCCAGCAGTGCGTTTACTACAGGAACCAAAGGGGGCTACACCTTC
TRBV5-4,TRBD1,TRBJ1-1,-,CATGGRGTEAFF,TGTGCCACAGGGGGTCGGGGCACTGAAGCTTTCTTT
TRBV6-2/TRBV6-3,TRBD1,TRBJ2-7,-,CASSYVRTGVSYEQYF,TGTGCCAGCAGTTACGTCCGGACAGGGGTCTCCTACGAGCAGTACTTC
TRBV28,TRBD2,TRBJ2-3,-,CASSLSGGVGTQYF,TGTGCCAGCAGTTTGAGCGGGGGGGTGGGGACGCAGTATTTT
TRBV7-2,-,TRBJ1-1,-,CASSLGPIGTEAFF,TGTGCCAGCAGCTTAGGACCAATCGGGACTGAAGCTTTCTTT
TRBV4-1,TRBD2,TRBJ2-5,-,CASSLGLAETQYF,TGCGCCAGCAGCCTTGGACTAGCAGAGACCCAGTACTTC
TRBV5-8,TRBD1,TRBJ1-1,few,CASSLTGGGNTEAFF,TGTGCCAGCAGCTTGACAGGGGGAGGGAACACTGAAGCTTTCTTT
TRBV5-4,-,TRBJ1-4,once,CASSSSQGVNEKLFF,TGTGCCAGCAGCTCTTCACAGGGCGTCAATGAAAAACTGTTTTTT
TRBV7-2,-,TRBJ1-2,-,CASSFNLGAGYTF,TGTGCCAGCAGCTTTAATCTGGGAGCCGGCTACACCTTC
TRBV6-5,TRBD1,TRBJ1-5,-,CASSLRRGPNQPQHF,TGTGCCAGCAGTTTACGCAGGGGGCCGAATCAGCCCCAGCATTTT
TRBV25-1,TRBD1,TRBJ1-4,once,CASSDRGRDLNEKLFF,TGTGCCAGCAGCGACAGGGGACGGGATCTTAATGAAAAACTGTTTTTT
TRBV7-2,-,TRBJ1-3,-,CASSPQQTSGNTIYF,TGTGCCAGCAGCCCACAGCAGACCTCTGGAAACACCATATATTTT
TRBV18,-,TRBJ1-1,-,CASSPRQFMNTEAFF,TGTGCCAGCTCACCTAGACAGTTCATGAACACTGAAGCTTTCTTT
TRBV10-3,-,TRBJ2-1,-,CAISEIPGTPSYNEQFF,TGTGCCATCAGTGAAATCCCCGGGACTCCCTCCTACAATGAGCAGTTCTTC
TRBV5-1,-,TRBJ2-7,-,CASSLGDSRAEEQYF,TGCGCCAGCAGCTTGGGCGACAGTAGGGCTGAAGAGCAGTACTTC
TRBV27,-,TRBJ1-4,once,CASSLEGLGNEKLFF,TGTGCCAGCAGTTTGGAGGGTCTAGGTAATGAAAAACTGTTTTTT
TRBV5-1,TRBD1,TRBJ2-2,-,CASSLAARGLNTGELFF,TGCGCCAGCAGCTTGGCGGCCAGGGGGCTGAACACCGGGGAGCTGTTTTTT
TRBV27,TRBD1,TRBJ2-1,-,CASSGMTGIDEQFF,TGTGCCAGCAGTGGGATGACAGGGATCGATGAGCAGTTCTTC